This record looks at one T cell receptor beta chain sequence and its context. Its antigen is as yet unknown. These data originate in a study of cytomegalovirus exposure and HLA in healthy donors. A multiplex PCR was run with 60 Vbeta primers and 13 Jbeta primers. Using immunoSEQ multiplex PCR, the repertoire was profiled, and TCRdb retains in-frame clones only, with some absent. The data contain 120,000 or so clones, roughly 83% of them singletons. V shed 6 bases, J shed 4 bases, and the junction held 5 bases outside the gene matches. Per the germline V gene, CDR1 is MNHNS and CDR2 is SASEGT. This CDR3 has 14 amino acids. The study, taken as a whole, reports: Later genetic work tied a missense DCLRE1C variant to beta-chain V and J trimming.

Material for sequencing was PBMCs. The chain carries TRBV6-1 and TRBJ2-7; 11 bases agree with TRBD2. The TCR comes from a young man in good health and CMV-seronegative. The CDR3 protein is CASSATSGAYEQYF. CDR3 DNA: TGTGCCAGCAGCGCGACTAGCGGGGCGTACGAGCAGTACTTC.